This TCR beta chain was observed in a study of T cells after yellow fever vaccination. This clonotype was seen more than once but under ten times. Germline V gene sequence: CDR1 DFQATT, CDR2 SNEGSKA (reference sequence). This CDR3 spans 13 amino acids. Trimming cost V 6 bases and J 5 bases; bases outside gene matches: 1. One entry per CDR3 protein results from TCRdb running MiXCR on the 5' RACE reads. This repertoire shows about 210,000 distinct CDR3 sequences, over 6.5% found once; its top ten account for about 0.95%. This specimen consisted of CD4+ T cells sorted from PBMCs, obtained on the day of the yellow fever booster vaccination. The J gene is TRBJ2-5, the V gene TRBV20-1, with 15 nucleotides matching TRBD2. The receptor was derived from a man younger than 45 who received the YFV17D yellow fever vaccine. The CDR3 DNA sequence: TGCAGTGCCGGGACTAGCGGGAGGGAGACCCAGTACTTC. Its protein is CSAGTSGRETQYF.